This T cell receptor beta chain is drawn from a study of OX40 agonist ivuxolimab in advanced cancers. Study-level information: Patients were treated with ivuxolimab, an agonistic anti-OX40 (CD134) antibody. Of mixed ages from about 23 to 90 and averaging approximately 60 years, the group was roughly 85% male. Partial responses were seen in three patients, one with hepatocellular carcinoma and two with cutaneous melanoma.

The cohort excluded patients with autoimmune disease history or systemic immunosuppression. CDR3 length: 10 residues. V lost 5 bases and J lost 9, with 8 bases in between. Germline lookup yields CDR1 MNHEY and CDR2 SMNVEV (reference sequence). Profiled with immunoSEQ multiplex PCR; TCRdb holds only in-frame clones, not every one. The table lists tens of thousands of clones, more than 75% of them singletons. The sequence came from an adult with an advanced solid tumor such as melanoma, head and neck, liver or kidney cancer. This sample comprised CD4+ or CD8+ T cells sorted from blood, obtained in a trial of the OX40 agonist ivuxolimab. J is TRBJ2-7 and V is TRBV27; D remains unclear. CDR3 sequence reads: CASSPLGQYF. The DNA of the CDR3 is TGTGCCAGCAGTCCCCTCGGGCAGTACTTC.